The 10 T cell receptor beta chains reported below all come from one sample, sequenced in a study of cytomegalovirus exposure and HLA in healthy donors. Both 60 Vbeta primers and 13 Jbeta primers went into the PCR. Produced via immunoSEQ multiplex PCR; TCRdb's table is partial and in-frame only. The sample holds 84,000 or so clones, under 80% seen once. The specimen sequenced was PBMCs. Receptor source: a boy aged 5 to 17 in good health and CMV-seronegative.

This chain links TRBV19 with TRBJ1-1, with D possibly being TRBD1 (6 bases). CDR3 length: 13 amino acids. The ends were cut back, 5 bases at V and 2 bases at J, with 9 bases in the middle. Germline CDR1 is LNHDA and CDR2 is SQIVND (reference sequence). The CDR3 protein is CASSSGHNTEAFF. The CDR3 DNA is TGTGCCAGTAGTTCGGGACACAACACTGAAGCTTTCTTT.

This clone is a singleton in its sample. The chain employs TRBV14 and TRBJ2-7; 9 nucleotides agree with TRBD1. Germline assignment: CDR1 SGHDN and CDR2 FVKESK. The CDR3 spans 16 residues. The J segment lost 4 bases and the V segment lost 0 bases, leaving 7 bases of the junction unmatched. The CDR3 sequence is CASSQDGWTGAYEQYF. The CDR3 DNA reads as TGTGCCAGCAGCCAAGATGGGTGGACAGGGGCGTACGAGCAGTACTTC.

This clone has only a few counts. The chain uses TRBV7-2 and TRBJ2-7; D is uncertain. The CDR3 covers 13 residues. The V and J ends lost 2 bases and 3 bases respectively, with 8 bases between them. The germline gives CDR1 SGHTA, CDR2 FQGNSA. The CDR3 region has the DNA TGTGCCAGCAGCTTAACCCTATTCTACGAGCAGTACTTC. The encoded protein is CASSLTLFYEQYF.

The V gene is TRBV5-4, the J gene TRBJ1-1, with 9 bases lining up with TRBD1. The CDR3 runs 15 residues. J gave up 5 bases and V 0 bases, and 5 bases lay outside the gene matches. Germline values: CDR1 SGHNT, CDR2 YYREEE (reference sequence). The CDR3 loop is CASSLGGTGRTEAFF. The CDR3, as DNA: TGTGCCAGCAGCTTGGGGGGGACAGGGAGGACTGAAGCTTTCTTT.

This clone was seen a few times. The CDR3 DNA follows: TGTGCCAGCAGCTTCCACGCAACGAGCCCCGGGGAGCTGTTTTTT. Amino acids: CASSFHATSPGELFF. The chain is built from TRBV7-2 and TRBJ2-2; D remains ambiguous. The CDR3 length is 15 residues. V lost 3 bases, J lost 6 bases, and 14 bases lay in between. Germline V gene data show CDR1 as SGHTA and CDR2 as FQGNSA. The full variable domain, its missing parts supplied by reference TRBV7-2 and TRBJ2-2, is GAGVSQSPSNKVTEKGKDVELRCDPISGHTALYWYRQSLGQGLEFLIYFQGNSAPDKSGLPSDRFSAERTGGSVSTLTIQRTQQEDSAVYLCASSFHATSPGELFFGEGSRLTVL.

The rearrangement links TRBV6-4 to TRBJ2-3; D is uncertain. Per germline, CDR1 MRHNA and CDR2 SNTAGT. The CDR3 is made up of 13 amino acids. Trimming took 2 bases from V and 3 from J, leaving 6 bases between them. The DNA for the CDR3 is TGTGCCAGCAGTGACGCCACTACAGATACGCAGTATTTT. As protein: CASSDATTDTQYF.

The chain combines TRBV30 with TRBJ1-6, with D hard to call. The CDR3 spans 11 residues. V was trimmed by 5 bases and J by 7 bases, leaving 6 bases between them. The germline V gene has CDR1 GTSNPN and CDR2 SVGIG (reference sequence). The chain's CDR3 is CAWQRNSPLHF. The CDR3 DNA reads TGTGCCTGGCAGCGAAATTCACCCCTCCACTTT.

The chain joins TRBV27 to TRBJ2-2; TRBD1 might be the D (5 bases). V lost 7 bases, J lost 7 bases, and 13 bases lay in between. The CDR3 is 13 residues long. CDR1 is MNHEY and CDR2 is SMNVEV in the germline V gene (reference sequence). This CDR3 reads CASTVNRHGELFF. The CDR3 region has the DNA TGTGCCAGCACCGTAAACAGGCACGGGGAGCTGTTTTTT.

The V and J genes are TRBV20-1 and TRBJ1-1, with D possibly TRBD1 on 5 matching bases. The CDR3 is made up of 11 amino acids. CDR1 is DFQATT, CDR2 SNEGSKA, per germline (reference sequence). The CDR3 protein is CKGILNTEAFF. DNA for the CDR3: TGCAAGGGGATATTGAACACTGAAGCTTTCTTT.

This chain links TRBV30 with TRBJ1-1; perhaps TRBD1 as D (5 bases). From germline, CDR1 is GTSNPN and CDR2 SVGIG (reference sequence). V lost 0 bases and J lost 0, with 20 bases in between. The CDR3 loop spans 18 amino acids. The CDR3 is CAWSVRGRRVPMNTEAFF. The CDR3 region has the DNA TGTGCCTGGAGTGTACGGGGGAGGAGGGTTCCAATGAACACTGAAGCTTTCTTT.